This TCR beta chain was identified in a study of shared T cell receptors in the human thymus. Profiling relied on immunoSEQ multiplex PCR, and the TCRdb table lists in-frame clones only, not all of them. The data hold more than 550,000 clones, with 70% to 90% observed a single time. This CDR3 spans 12 amino acids. These data are also associated with another study on human thymus T cells. That work states: Serving as donors were healthy Finnish infants, each of whom was having open corrective surgery for congenital heart defects. Resections from corrective heart surgery provided thymus tissue. V and J gene usage appeared biased in thymic and blood repertoires. Thymic repertoires from unrelated individuals overlapped highly, related research reported.

This TCR derives from a girl under two years old with a congenital heart defect. The chain carries TRBV21-1 and TRBJ2-7; the table's D call, TRBD1, was not checked against the DNA. TRBV21-1 is deemed a pseudogene. Input material: thymocytes. In DNA, the CDR3 is TGTGCCAGCCGCACACAGAACTACGAGCAGTACTTC. Its translation: CASRTQNYEQYF.